These 15 T cell receptor beta chains originate from one sample sequenced in a study of identical twins. Using its own MiXCR run on the 5' RACE reads, TCRdb lists one record per CDR3 protein. Of 200,000 to 250,000 distinct CDR3 sequences in the sample, about 14% are singletons; the top ten hold approximately 9.3%. The specimen sequenced was memory (CD45RO+) T cells sorted from blood. The receptor set was obtained from a woman younger than 35 in good health.

The rearrangement uses TRBV6-5 and TRBJ1-4; D is unresolved. The CDR3 is 14 amino acids. Germline V gene sequence: CDR1 MNHEY, CDR2 SVGAGI. Trimming took off 1 base at V and 7 bases at J, with 10 bases between the two ends. The CDR3 coding sequence is TGTGCCAGCAGTTACTTGCAGTCTCTTGAAAAACTGTTTTTT. It translates to CASSYLQSLEKLFF.

This clonotype occurred a few times. The chain recombines TRBV5-1 with TRBJ2-5; D perhaps matches TRBD1 (5 bases). Germline V gene data show CDR1 as SGHRS and CDR2 as YFSETQ. This CDR3 region has 15 residues. The V gene lost 4 bases and the J gene lost 5 bases, with 18 bases spanning the gap. The CDR3 is CASSPYGDSGETQYF. As DNA, the CDR3 is TGCGCCAGCAGCCCCTATGGAGACAGTGGGGAGACCCAGTACTTC.

This clonotype has at least ten counts. This chain joins TRBV12-3 or TRBV12-4 and TRBJ1-1; a possible D gene is TRBD1 (5 bases). Between the trimmed V and J ends, which lost 6 bases and 1 base, there was a span of 12 bases. This CDR3 has 14 amino acids. The CDR3 sequence is CASRTGTSNTEAFF. The CDR3 nucleotides are TGTGCCAGCAGGACCGGGACCTCGAACACTGAAGCTTTCTTT.

This clonotype showed up many times. The CDR3 is CASSRWTGAYEQYF. CDR3 nucleotides: TGTGCCAGCAGCCGTTGGACGGGGGCCTACGAGCAGTACTTC. The gene calls are TRBV12-3 or TRBV12-4 and TRBJ2-7; D possibly corresponds to TRBD2 (6 bases). V lost 6 bases, J lost 2 bases, and 14 bases lay in between. This CDR3 is built from 14 residues.

V gene TRBV27 combines with J gene TRBJ2-2; TRBD1 might be the D (6 bases). This CDR3 contains 15 residues. CDR1 and CDR2 from the germline V gene are MNHEY and SMNVEV (reference sequence). V was clipped by 6 bases and J by 3 bases, with 14 bases between them. The CDR3 DNA sequence: TGTGCCAGCAGAACAGGGTCGCCGCACACCGGGGAGCTGTTTTTT. This gives the protein CASRTGSPHTGELFF.

For this clonotype: Compared with germline, one end of the junction differs, possibly owing to a read error. This chain uses TRBV11-2 with TRBJ1-3; possible D gene TRBD1, 5 bases. This CDR3 region has 11 residues. Per the germline V gene, CDR1 is SGHAT and CDR2 is FQNNGV. This CDR3 reads CASSLTTEKDF. CDR3 bases: TGTGCCAGCAGCTTAACGACAGAAAAGGATTTT.

The chain is built from TRBV2 and TRBJ2-7, with 11 bases that match TRBD2. J was trimmed by 5 bases and V by 6 bases; bases with no gene match: 9. Per germline, CDR1 SNHLY and CDR2 FYNNEI. The CDR3 runs to 15 residues. The CDR3 here is CASRSLAGGPDEQYF. CDR3 bases: TGTGCCAGCAGGTCCTTAGCGGGAGGGCCAGACGAGCAGTACTTC.

This clonotype has just a few counts. This chain links TRBV10-3 with TRBJ1-1; D perhaps matches TRBD1 (5 bases). CDR3 length equals 15 residues. From germline, CDR1 is ENHRY and CDR2 SYGVKD. The ends were cut back, 4 bases at V and 5 bases at J, with 17 bases in the middle. CDR3 sequence (DNA): TGTGCCATCAGTGGGGGCGTCGGAGGTGGTACTGAAGCTTTCTTT. Translation gives CAISGGVGGGTEAFF.

This clonotype appeared a few times. The J gene is TRBJ2-7, the V gene TRBV6-1, with 8 bases aligning to TRBD1. The CDR3 is 16 amino acids. Germline CDR1 reads MNHNS; CDR2 reads SASEGT. V trimming: 5 bases; J trimming: 1 base; junction bases outside the gene matches: 10. CDR3 sequence (DNA): TGTGCCAGCAGTCCACGAGGACAGGGTATTTCCTACGAGCAGTACTTC. This sequence encodes CASSPRGQGISYEQYF.

This clonotype showed up just a few times. This chain joins TRBV25-1 and TRBJ2-1; 9 nucleotides align to TRBD2. CDR1 is MGHDK and CDR2 is SYGVNS in the germline V gene. The CDR3 totals 18 residues. V was pared by 7 bases and J by 0 bases, with 13 bases of the junction left unmatched. CDR3 residues: CASKGAGGSESSYNEQFF. The CDR3 DNA sequence: TGTGCCAGCAAAGGGGCGGGAGGGTCCGAAAGCTCCTACAATGAGCAGTTCTTC.

The gene calls are TRBV7-2 and TRBJ1-5; D might be TRBD1 (5 bases). CDR1 SGHTA and CDR2 FQGNSA come from the germline V gene. This CDR3 contains 15 residues. The V gene lost 5 bases and the J gene lost 6 bases, with 17 bases spanning the gap. CDR3 sequence reads: CASSQRAGLGQPQHF. The CDR3 DNA reads TGTGCCAGCAGCCAGAGGGCAGGGCTAGGTCAGCCCCAGCATTTT.

This chain links TRBV4-3 with TRBJ2-7; 9 bases are shared with TRBD1. This CDR3 comprises 16 residues. V gave up 1 base and J gave up 4 bases; unmatched junction bases: 8. Germline lookup yields CDR1 LGHNA and CDR2 YSLEER. The CDR3 DNA follows: TGCGCCAGCAGCCAAGCCGGGGACAGGGAATCATACGAGCAGTACTTC. It translates to CASSQAGDRESYEQYF.

This clonotype has at least ten counts. The V call is TRBV5-1, the J call TRBJ2-2; D gene uncertain. The CDR3 has 11 amino acids. The ends were cut back, 5 bases at V and 2 bases at J, with 1 base in the middle. CDR1 SGHRS and CDR2 YFSETQ come from the germline V gene. CDR3 residues: CASSNTGELFF. The CDR3 region has the DNA TGCGCCAGCAGTAACACCGGGGAGCTGTTTTTT.

The sample holds many counts of this clonotype. The chain is built from TRBV5-1 and TRBJ2-2, with D unresolved. This CDR3 spans 13 amino acids. Trimming stripped 7 bases from V and 4 bases from J, with 11 bases between. The germline V gene encodes CDR1 SGHRS and CDR2 YFSETQ. DNA of the CDR3: TGCGCCAGCGCCTGGGCCGGCACCGGGGAGCTGTTTTTT. Amino acids: CASAWAGTGELFF.

The gene calls are TRBV5-4 and TRBJ2-6, with D possibly being TRBD1 or TRBD2 (6 bases each). The CDR3 is made up of 15 amino acids. V lost 4 bases and J 3 bases, leaving 11 bases between the germline ends. Per the germline V gene, CDR1 is SGHNT and CDR2 is YYREEE (reference sequence). The CDR3 spells CASSPGGFGANVLTF. In nucleotides, the CDR3 is TGTGCCAGCAGCCCCGGGGGCTTTGGGGCCAACGTCCTGACTTTC.